These 29 T cell receptor beta chains share one sample of origin, sequenced in a study of blood T cell repertoires in COVID-19 (TCRdb year 2020). Libraries were prepared through the immunoSEQ multiplex PCR assay. Sourced from immuneACCESS, this table was stored by TCRdb with only in-frame sequences that have V and J called. A share of the clones is absent; for the studies checked, an unresolved V gene accounts for under half, and the remainder has no known explanation. The sample table shows about 120,000 clones, and less than 90% are seen once. Together, the top ten hold 5% to 7.5% of the sample. Source material: peripheral blood. The receptors originated from an elderly man with active or convalescent COVID-19.

The chain is built from TRBV4-2 and TRBJ1-5; the match to TRBD1 covers 8 bases. CDR1 is LGHNA and CDR2 is YNFKEQ in the germline V gene. V gave up 3 bases and J gave up 5 bases; unmatched junction bases: 6. The CDR3 extends over 15 amino acids. CDR3 DNA: TGTGCCAGCAGCCAGTCTGACAGGGGCGATCAGCCCCAGCATTTT. Translation: CASSQSDRGDQPQHF.

CDR3 in amino acids: CASSQEAGQGYTGELFF. The CDR3 DNA reads TGCGCCAGCAGCCAAGAGGCGGGGCAGGGATACACCGGGGAGCTGTTTTTT. The J gene is TRBJ2-2, the V gene TRBV4-1, with D possibly being TRBD2 (6 bases). CDR3 length: 17 residues. V lost 0 bases to trimming and J lost 3 bases, with 14 bases between them. Germline values: CDR1 MGHRA, CDR2 YSYEKL.

A single count supports this clone. This chain connects TRBV7-9 to TRBJ2-2; 9 nucleotides agree with TRBD1. The CDR3 totals 18 residues. From germline, CDR1 is SEHNR and CDR2 FQNEAQ (reference sequence). V lost 5 bases, J lost 4 bases, and 14 bases stayed unmatched. The CDR3 nucleotides read TGTGCCAGCAGCCGGAGAGGACAGGGGAGTTCGTTCACCGGGGAGCTGTTTTTT. This sequence encodes CASSRRGQGSSFTGELFF.

This chain connects TRBV28 to TRBJ2-7; D perhaps matches TRBD1 (5 bases). V was clipped by 2 bases and J by 2 bases, with 10 bases between them. This CDR3 contains 14 residues. Per germline, CDR1 MDHEN and CDR2 SYDVKM. CDR3 nucleotides: TGTGCCAGCAGTTTACCCAGGGCACCCTACGAGCAGTACTTC. Protein: CASSLPRAPYEQYF.

V is TRBV7-2 and J is TRBJ2-7, with 7 bases aligning to TRBD2. The germline V gene has CDR1 SGHTA and CDR2 FQGNSA. The CDR3 has 14 amino acids. V was pared by 2 bases and J by 3 bases, with 4 bases of the junction left unmatched. CDR3 nucleotides: TGTGCCAGCAGCTTATCACCTAGCGGCTACGAGCAGTACTTC. Its protein is CASSLSPSGYEQYF. The full variable domain, rest sourced from reference TRBV7-2 and TRBJ2-7, is GAGVSQSPSNKVTEKGKDVELRCDPISGHTALYWYRQSLGQGLEFLIYFQGNSAPDKSGLPSDRFSAERTGGSVSTLTIQRTQQEDSAVYLCASSLSPSGYEQYFGPGTRLTVT.

V usage is TRBV10-3 and J usage is TRBJ1-2; 7 bases agree with TRBD1. This CDR3 contains 12 residues. Germline loops: CDR1 ENHRY, CDR2 SYGVKD. After removal of 4 bases from V and 6 bases from J, the junction contained 2 bases not matched to a gene. The CDR3 DNA is TGTGCCATCAGTGGACAGGGTGATGGCTACACCTTC. Its protein is CAISGQGDGYTF.

The rearrangement joins TRBV4-2 to TRBJ1-2, with D uncertain. Deletions cut 0 bases from V and 2 bases from J, with 13 bases between. Germline CDR1 and CDR2: LGHNA and YNFKEQ. There are 16 residues in the CDR3. The DNA of the CDR3 is TGTGCCAGCAGCCAAGATGAGAATACTAGAAACTATGGCTACACCTTC. Amino acids: CASSQDENTRNYGYTF.

The chain couples TRBV24-1 to TRBJ2-5; 9 positions match TRBD1. The J segment lost 3 bases and the V segment lost 9 bases, leaving 7 bases of the junction unmatched. Germline V lookup: CDR1 KGHDR, CDR2 SFDVKD. The CDR3 contains 14 residues. The CDR3 region has the DNA TGTGCCACCGAAGGGACAGGGAGAGAAGAGACCCAGTACTTC. Translation gives CATEGTGREETQYF.

The chain uses TRBV2 and TRBJ1-2; D not certain. The V and J ends lost 4 bases and 6 bases respectively, with 12 bases between them. Germline assignment: CDR1 SNHLY and CDR2 FYNNEI. The CDR3 length is 13 residues. CDR3 sequence reads: CASSGQSRDGYTF. The CDR3 nucleotides are TGTGCCAGCAGTGGTCAATCGAGGGATGGCTACACCTTC.

The chain has TRBV27 and TRBJ2-2, with 13 bases that match TRBD2. CDR1 is MNHEY, CDR2 SMNVEV, per germline (reference sequence). This CDR3 has 18 residues. The J segment lost 6 bases and the V segment lost 2 bases, leaving 9 bases of the junction unmatched. The CDR3 protein is CASSLGTSGRGGAGELFF. The CDR3 coding sequence is TGTGCCAGCAGTTTAGGTACTAGCGGGAGGGGCGGGGCCGGGGAGCTGTTTTTT.

V gene TRBV19 combines with J gene TRBJ1-5, with D uncertain. The V end was cut by 8 bases, the J end by 5 bases, with 13 bases between. Germline CDR1 and CDR2: LNHDA and SQIVND (reference sequence). This CDR3 region has 13 residues. The DNA of the CDR3 is TGTGCCAGTGCCTATAGCGGGGATCAGCCCCAGCATTTT. Its translation is CASAYSGDQPQHF.

The chain carries TRBV11-2 and TRBJ1-4; D is perhaps TRBD1 (6 bases). Per the germline V gene, CDR1 is SGHAT and CDR2 is FQNNGV. The ends were cut back, 8 bases at V and 12 bases at J, with 16 bases in the middle. The CDR3 runs 12 residues. CDR3 DNA sequence: TGTGCCAGCGGCGCTAACAGGGTGGAACTGTTTTTT. As protein: CASGANRVELFF.

The V gene is TRBV28, the J gene TRBJ1-2; 9 nucleotides line up with TRBD1. Germline V gene sequence: CDR1 MDHEN, CDR2 SYDVKM. The CDR3 runs to 14 residues. V dropped 7 bases and J dropped 0; count of bases not matched to a gene: 3. The CDR3 here is CASTGTGPNYGYTF. In nucleotides, the CDR3 is TGTGCCAGCACCGGGACAGGGCCTAACTATGGCTACACCTTC.

The chain uses TRBV30 and TRBJ1-1, with 8 bases lining up with TRBD1. In germline, CDR1 is GTSNPN, CDR2 SVGIG (reference sequence). This CDR3 comprises 15 residues. V shed 6 bases, J shed 4 bases, and the junction held 13 bases outside the gene matches. In DNA form, the CDR3 reads TGTGCCTGTCTCCCCCTGACAGGGGAACGCACTGAAGCTTTCTTT. Its protein is CACLPLTGERTEAFF.

V is TRBV24-1 and J is TRBJ2-7; a weak D match, TRBD1 (5 bases). V shed 6 bases and J shed 0 bases, with 8 bases lying between them. Germline values: CDR1 KGHDR, CDR2 SFDVKD. CDR3 length equals 13 residues. The CDR3 DNA follows: TGTGCCACCAGTACAGGTACCTCCTACGAGCAGTACTTC. Protein sequence: CATSTGTSYEQYF.

Remarks on this clone: A junction boundary mismatches the germline segment, possibly from a read error. The rearrangement uses TRBV6-1 and TRBJ2-7; a weak D match, TRBD2 (6 bases). This CDR3 region has 13 residues. Germline-derived CDR1 and CDR2 are MNHNS and SASEGT. The CDR3 region is CASSEATFIGGDF. The CDR3 nucleotides read TGTGCCAGCAGTGAAGCGACTTTCATCGGAGGGGATTTC.

The rearrangement links TRBV10-3 to TRBJ2-7; 8 bases fit TRBD1. Germline-derived CDR1 and CDR2 are ENHRY and SYGVKD. This CDR3 is built from 15 residues. Losses at the gene ends were 6 bases for V and 5 bases for J; bases not matched to a gene: 12. Here the CDR3 reads CAIRSKPTGDNEQYF. The CDR3 DNA follows: TGTGCCATCAGGTCAAAGCCGACAGGGGACAACGAGCAGTACTTC.

J is TRBJ1-1 and V is TRBV12-3 or TRBV12-4; tentative D call: TRBD1 (6 bases). CDR3 size: 12 residues. Trimming removed 2 bases from V and 6 bases from J, with 7 bases in between. CDR3 DNA sequence: TGTGCCAGCAGTTTAAACAGGGCTGAAGCTTTCTTT. Its translation is CASSLNRAEAFF.

The chain has TRBV27 and TRBJ2-2, with 8 bases lining up with TRBD1. Germline V gives CDR1 MNHEY, CDR2 SMNVEV (reference sequence). Trimming took 5 bases from V and 0 from J; bases not matched to a gene: 5. The CDR3 covers 16 residues. CDR3: CASSTRTGPNTGELFF. DNA of the CDR3: TGTGCCAGCAGTACCAGGACAGGGCCGAACACCGGGGAGCTGTTTTTT.

This clone was seen at least ten times. V is TRBV10-3 and J is TRBJ2-7, with 7 positions matching TRBD1. Germline loops: CDR1 ENHRY, CDR2 SYGVKD. The ends lost 7 bases at V and 5 bases at J; junction bases unmatched: 5. The CDR3 extends over 12 amino acids. CDR3 region: CAINTDRDEQYF. Here the CDR3 DNA reads TGTGCCATCAATACAGACAGGGACGAGCAGTACTTC.

V gene TRBV7-9 combines with J gene TRBJ1-1, with D perhaps TRBD1 (5 bases). The CDR3 loop spans 14 amino acids. Between the trimmed V and J ends, which lost 1 base and 0 bases, there was a span of 6 bases. CDR1 SEHNR and CDR2 FQNEAQ come from the germline V gene (reference sequence). The CDR3 region has the DNA TGTGCCAGCAGCTTAGAGGGGATGAACACTGAAGCTTTCTTT. Translation: CASSLEGMNTEAFF.

The gene calls are TRBV6-6 and TRBJ2-1; 9 bases fit TRBD1. This CDR3 has 16 residues. From germline, CDR1 is MNHNY and CDR2 SVGAGI (reference sequence). Trimming removed 4 bases from V and 10 bases from J; junction bases left unmatched: 14. The CDR3 reads CASSSYGWDRVIEQFF. CDR3 coding DNA: TGTGCCAGCAGTTCTTACGGGTGGGACAGGGTAATCGAGCAGTTCTTC.

The rearrangement links TRBV19 to TRBJ1-5; 7 bases fit TRBD1. The V gene end was trimmed by 3 bases and the J gene end by 7 bases; junction bases not matched to a gene: 9. Germline assignment: CDR1 LNHDA and CDR2 SQIVND (reference sequence). This CDR3 spans 15 amino acids. The CDR3 nucleotides read TGTGCCAGTAGTATGCGACAGGGCGGCATGCAGCCCCAGCATTTT. The encoded protein is CASSMRQGGMQPQHF.

The chain has TRBV28 and TRBJ1-5; 7 bases are shared with TRBD1. The germline V gene encodes CDR1 MDHEN and CDR2 SYDVKM. This CDR3 spans 14 amino acids. V lost 3 bases to trimming and J lost 9 bases; unmatched junction nucleotides: 8. Here the CDR3 DNA reads TGTGCCAGCAGTTTCCCCCCAGGGGGAGGGCCCCAGCATTTT. Translation gives CASSFPPGGGPQHF. Looking up the rest from reference TRBV28 and TRBJ1-5 gives the full variable domain: DVKVTQSSRYLVKRTGEKVFLECVQDMDHENMFWYRQDPGLGLRLIYFSYDVKMKEKGDIPEGYSVSREKKERFSLILESASTNQTSMYLCASSFPPGGGPQHFGDGTRLSIL.

The rearrangement links TRBV5-5 to TRBJ1-5; possible D gene TRBD1, 5 bases. Trimming took off 4 bases at V and 5 bases at J, with 16 bases between the two ends. This CDR3 spans 15 amino acids. CDR1 is SGHKS, CDR2 YYEKEE, per germline (reference sequence). CDR3 nucleotides: TGTGCCAGCAGCCCGGTAGGGGCAGGAGATCAGCCCCAGCATTTT. Translating it yields CASSPVGAGDQPQHF.

CDR3 bases: TGCGCCAGCAGCCCCGCCGGAGGGTATCAGCCCCAGCATTTT. It specifies CASSPAGGYQPQHF. This rearrangement joins TRBV4-1 to TRBJ1-5, with D hard to call. The CDR3 consists of 14 residues. The germline V gene has CDR1 MGHRA and CDR2 YSYEKL. V was cut by 4 bases and J by 5 bases, with 12 bases left in between.

The rearrangement uses TRBV2 and TRBJ1-2; 9 bases are shared with TRBD1. Germline CDR1 is SNHLY and CDR2 is FYNNEI. V lost 7 bases to trimming and J lost 5 bases; unmatched junction nucleotides: 11. This CDR3 is built from 15 residues. CDR3 sequence (DNA): TGTGCCAGCACGTCGGACAGGGGCGGTGGGTATGGCTACACCTTC. This translates into CASTSDRGGGYGYTF.

The V gene is TRBV10-3, the J gene TRBJ1-2, with D maybe TRBD1 (5 bases). The length of the CDR3 is 12 residues. Deletions cut 4 bases from V and 6 bases from J, with 9 bases between. From germline, CDR1 is ENHRY and CDR2 SYGVKD. CDR3 loop: CAISGTTDGYTF. CDR3 nucleotides: TGTGCCATCAGTGGTACGACAGATGGCTACACCTTC.

J is TRBJ2-5 and V is TRBV19, with D tentatively TRBD1 (5 bases). V was shortened by 7 bases and J by 7 bases, with 16 bases between the two germline ends. Germline V CDR1 and CDR2: LNHDA, SQIVND (reference sequence). CDR3 size: 13 residues. CDR3 loop: CASTSKGLGTQYF. CDR3 sequence (DNA): TGTGCCAGTACCTCGAAGGGGTTGGGGACCCAGTACTTC.